This TCR beta chain was obtained from a study of T cells in Graves' hyperthyroidism and ophthalmopathy. Hyperthyroidism, newly diagnosed and lasting under 2 months, affected patients aged 18 to 65. The study excluded patients with uncontrolled infection, other autoimmune disease, pregnancy or lactation. Diagnoses were made from clinical symptoms, serum measures (thyroxine and TRAb), thyroid ultrasound and orbital computed tomography. Researchers amplified the TCR beta CDR3 regions from RNA transcripts. HTBI primers were employed in a first-round RT-PCR of the TCR CDR3. TCRdb analysed the multiplex PCR reads with MiXCR anew, one entry per CDR3 protein. The table includes about 700,000 distinct CDR3 sequences, about 14% detected once. Trimming removed 5 bases from V and 0 bases from J, with 14 bases in between. Germline CDR1 MNHNS, CDR2 SASEGT. The CDR3 has 16 amino acids.

The TCR sequence derives from a woman between 18 and 29 years old with Graves' hyperthyroidism. The chain is built from TRBV6-1 and TRBJ2-1; D is perhaps TRBD1 or TRBD2 (5 bases each). Sequencing was carried out using blood. CDR3 protein: CASSRGTRGSYNEQFF. CDR3 in DNA: TGTGCCAGCAGTCGAGGGACCCGTGGCTCCTACAATGAGCAGTTCTTC.